The 26 T cell receptor beta chains below come from one sample, sequenced in a study of early T cells in non-severe SARS-CoV-2 infection (dated by TCRdb to the early 2020s). Libraries came from 5' RACE. Instrument on record: NextSeq 500. TCRdb's own reprocessing of the public reads used fastp at Q25 and MiXCR and kept productive beta chains. CDR3 protein duplicates are merged, each entry listing the most common genes and DNA. For this sample there are roughly 54,000 distinct CDR3 sequences; less than 9.5% appear just once. 8% to 11% of the sample is held by the ten biggest clonotypes. The sequences come from whole blood, collected at baseline. The receptors shown here come from an adult who was a healthcare worker with PCR-confirmed SARS-CoV-2 infection or an uninfected control (not recorded which).

In this sample, this clonotype turned up a few times. The chain combines TRBV6-6 with TRBJ1-1; D possibly corresponds to TRBD1 (5 bases). V was trimmed by 5 bases and J by 0 bases, leaving 16 bases between them. This CDR3 spans 16 amino acids. Germline V lookup: CDR1 MNHNY, CDR2 SVGAGI (reference sequence). CDR3 residues: CASSGGTVTMNTEAFF. In DNA, the CDR3 is TGTGCCAGCAGTGGGGGGACGGTCACAATGAACACTGAAGCTTTCTTT.

The V call is TRBV24-1, the J call TRBJ2-3, with 8 bases identical to TRBD2. The CDR3 has 16 amino acids. The ends lost 1 base at V and 2 bases at J; junction bases unmatched: 4. The germline V gene has CDR1 KGHDR and CDR2 SFDVKD. The CDR3 sequence: CATSDLSSGLTDTQYF. The CDR3 DNA follows: TGTGCCACCAGTGATTTATCTAGCGGGCTCACAGATACGCAGTATTTT.

Many counts were recorded for this clonotype. This chain joins TRBV6-5 and TRBJ2-3; D might be TRBD1 (6 bases). CDR3 size: 15 residues. Trimming shortened V by 9 bases and J by 2 bases, and 18 bases separated the two germline ends. Germline CDR1 is MNHEY and CDR2 is SVGAGI. As DNA, the CDR3 is TGTGCCAGGAATCAACCGGGACACATCACAGATACGCAGTATTTT. Residues: CARNQPGHITDTQYF.

The chain is built from TRBV5-1 and TRBJ1-2, with 8 bases aligning to TRBD1. The V gene end was trimmed by 0 bases and the J gene end by 4 bases; junction bases not matched to a gene: 11. This CDR3 is built from 17 residues. Germline V gives CDR1 SGHRS, CDR2 YFSETQ. CDR3 nucleotides: TGCGCCAGCAGCTTGGGGTCCGAATTGGGACAGGTCTATGGCTACACCTTC. Translation gives CASSLGSELGQVYGYTF.

V and J are TRBV4-1 and TRBJ1-4, with a weak D call TRBD1 (5 bases). This CDR3 has 15 residues. Germline lookup yields CDR1 MGHRA and CDR2 YSYEKL. V was pared by 0 bases and J by 4 bases, with 9 bases between. CDR3 DNA: TGCGCCAGCAGCCAAGATCCCAGGGTTAATGAAAAACTGTTTTTT. Encoded protein: CASSQDPRVNEKLFF.

V is TRBV5-1 and J is TRBJ2-5, with 7 bases matching TRBD1. Germline values: CDR1 SGHRS, CDR2 YFSETQ. This CDR3 is built from 17 residues. The V and J ends lost 4 bases and 1 base, in that order; junction bases with no gene match: 13. This CDR3 reads CASSPSPPTGPQETQYF. CDR3 sequence (DNA): TGCGCCAGCAGCCCCTCCCCCCCGACAGGGCCCCAAGAGACCCAGTACTTC.

This clonotype was observed a few times. The chain is built from TRBV18 and TRBJ1-6; 8 bases are a match to TRBD1. The germline V gene has CDR1 KGHSH and CDR2 LQKENI. This CDR3 has 14 amino acids. The V and J ends lost 3 bases and 10 bases, in that order; junction bases with no gene match: 5. This CDR3 is CASSPGRGLSPLHF. CDR3 nucleotide sequence: TGTGCCAGCTCACCCGGCAGGGGGCTATCACCCCTCCACTTT.

V is TRBV20-1 and J is TRBJ1-1, with 7 bases identical to TRBD1. The CDR3 covers 12 residues. The germline CDR1 and CDR2 sequences are DFQATT and SNEGSKA (reference sequence). J lost 6 bases, V lost 3 bases, and 4 bases had no gene match. Here the CDR3 reads CSARNRGPEAFF. The CDR3 DNA reads as TGCAGTGCTAGGAACAGGGGCCCTGAAGCTTTCTTT.

The chain joins TRBV4-2 to TRBJ2-7; TRBD2 agrees at 12 bases. The CDR3 has 17 amino acids. Looked up from germline, CDR1 is LGHNA and CDR2 is YNFKEQ. Trimming at V came to 0 bases and at J to 4 bases, leaving 7 bases not matched to a gene. The CDR3 region has the DNA TGTGCCAGCAGCCAAGAAACCTGGACTAGCGGGGAGTACGAGCAGTACTTC. It is translated as CASSQETWTSGEYEQYF.

Notes on this clonotype: Just one base apart from a much larger clone, this may be a read error. This rearrangement joins TRBV30 to TRBJ2-2; D is ambiguous. Trimming cost V 6 bases and J 10 bases, with 15 bases left between them. Germline CDR1 is GTSNPN and CDR2 is SVGIG (reference sequence). CDR3 size: 12 residues. This chain's CDR3 is CACKTLTQELFF. The CDR3, as DNA: TGTGCCTGTAAAACGCTCACCCAGGAGCTGTTTTTT.

The genes are TRBV12-3 or TRBV12-4 and TRBJ2-7, with 11 bases that match TRBD1. This CDR3 contains 15 residues. Trimming took 4 bases from V and 3 from J; bases not matched to a gene: 5. The CDR3 DNA follows: TGTGCCAGCAGTTCTACCGGGACAGGGGGCTACGAGCAGTACTTC. This sequence encodes CASSSTGTGGYEQYF.

This clonotype appeared many times. This chain uses TRBV19 with TRBJ2-3, with a tentative D call TRBD1 (5 bases). The germline V gene encodes CDR1 LNHDA and CDR2 SQIVND (reference sequence). V dropped 3 bases and J dropped 0 bases, with 7 bases sitting between them. There are 14 residues in the CDR3. The CDR3 here is CASSMGPSTDTQYF. Written as DNA, the CDR3 is TGTGCCAGTAGTATGGGGCCAAGCACAGATACGCAGTATTTT.

This clonotype was seen at least ten times. The gene calls are TRBV2 and TRBJ1-2; D might be TRBD1 (5 bases). V lost 4 bases, J lost 6 bases, and 12 bases lay in between. This CDR3 comprises 13 residues. The germline V gene has CDR1 SNHLY and CDR2 FYNNEI. CDR3 amino acids: CASSVRGDDGYTF. The CDR3, as DNA: TGTGCCAGCAGTGTACGGGGGGACGATGGCTACACCTTC.

This clonotype has at least ten counts. The J gene is TRBJ2-2, the V gene TRBV9; no clear D gene. The CDR3 consists of 15 residues. Germline-derived CDR1 and CDR2 are SGDLS and YYNGEE. The V and J ends lost 0 bases and 3 bases respectively, with 9 bases between them. CDR3 DNA sequence: TGTGCCAGCAGCGTAGGTTCCCGGGACACCGGGGAGCTGTTTTTT. Encoded protein: CASSVGSRDTGELFF.

This clonotype was detected ten times or more. The chain combines TRBV7-6 with TRBJ2-1; 8 nucleotides match TRBD2. The CDR3 runs 15 residues. J lost 4 bases, V lost 1 base, and 3 bases had no gene match. Germline V gene lookup returns CDR1 SGHVS and CDR2 FNYEAQ. The CDR3 sequence is CASSLEAGVYNEQFF. The CDR3 region has the DNA TGTGCCAGCAGCTTAGAAGCGGGAGTATACAATGAGCAGTTCTTC. The full variable domain, its missing parts supplied by reference TRBV7-6 and TRBJ2-1, is GAGVSQSPRYKVTKRGQDVALRCDPISGHVSLYWYRQALGQGPEFLTYFNYEAQQDKSGLPNDRFSAERPEGSISTLTIQRTEQRDSAMYRCASSLEAGVYNEQFFGPGTRLTVL.

This clonotype was seen a few times. The rearrangement links TRBV14 to TRBJ2-2; the D is unclear. The ends were cut back, 10 bases at V and 3 bases at J, with 3 bases in the middle. The CDR3 extends over 10 amino acids. CDR1 and CDR2 (germline): SGHDN, FVKESK. The CDR3 sequence is CATDTGELFF. CDR3 bases: TGTGCCACCGACACCGGGGAGCTGTTTTTT.

This clonotype was counted many times. The chain uses TRBV20-1 and TRBJ2-1; D gene uncertain. The germline V and J ends were trimmed by 3 bases and 9 bases, with 9 bases remaining between them. Germline V lookup: CDR1 DFQATT, CDR2 SNEGSKA (reference sequence). The CDR3 is made up of 11 amino acids. CDR3 region: CSARGRSEQFF. The DNA for the CDR3 is TGCAGTGCTAGGGGAAGGAGTGAGCAGTTCTTC.

In its sample, this clonotype was seen a few times. This sequence joins TRBV7-9 and TRBJ2-2; 8 bases agree with TRBD1. The CDR3 extends over 17 amino acids. Trimming removed 6 bases from V and 0 bases from J; junction bases left unmatched: 9. Germline values: CDR1 SEHNR, CDR2 FQNEAQ (reference sequence). The CDR3 nucleotides read TGTGCCAGCAGGGATTGGACAGGGCGTTCGAACACCGGGGAGCTGTTTTTT. Protein sequence: CASRDWTGRSNTGELFF.

This clonotype was found a few times. This rearrangement joins TRBV6-5 to TRBJ2-7, with 9 bases aligning to TRBD1. V lost 0 bases and J lost 0; bases outside the gene matches: 3. The CDR3 consists of 16 residues. The germline V gene has CDR1 MNHEY and CDR2 SVGAGI. This CDR3 reads CASSYSGQGSSYEQYF. In DNA form, the CDR3 reads TGTGCCAGCAGTTACTCGGGACAGGGAAGCTCCTACGAGCAGTACTTC.

This chain uses TRBV18 with TRBJ1-5; 7 bases map to TRBD1. The CDR3 length is 15 residues. Germline V gives CDR1 KGHSH, CDR2 LQKENI. V dropped 2 bases and J dropped 9; count of bases not matched to a gene: 10. CDR3 sequence: CASSPGGQGGMPQHF. DNA for the CDR3: TGTGCCAGCTCACCAGGCGGCCAGGGGGGTATGCCCCAGCATTTT.

This clonotype turned up a few times. This chain links TRBV5-1 with TRBJ2-1; D possibly matches TRBD1 or TRBD2 (5 bases each). The V gene lost 4 bases and the J gene lost 10 bases, with 12 bases spanning the gap. The CDR3 spans 12 residues. Germline V gene data show CDR1 as SGHRS and CDR2 as YFSETQ. The CDR3 DNA is TGCGCCAGCAGCCCGTTCCGGGGCGAGCAGTTCTTC. It encodes CASSPFRGEQFF.

This clonotype was seen ten or more times. This chain joins TRBV20-1 and TRBJ1-1, with D possibly matching TRBD1 (6 bases). Trimming took 6 bases from V and 2 from J, leaving 31 bases between them. In germline, CDR1 is DFQATT, CDR2 SNEGSKA (reference sequence). This CDR3 is 19 amino acids long. The DNA for the CDR3 is TGCAGTGCCGAGTCGAGTTCGGGGGGCCACGGGGGAACCAACACTGAAGCTTTCTTT. Residues: CSAESSSGGHGGTNTEAFF.

On this clonotype itself: One end of the junction varies from germline; a read error may be responsible. V is TRBV12-3 or TRBV12-4 and J is TRBJ2-3, with 10 bases matching TRBD2. The CDR3 length is 14 residues. The chain's CDR3 is CASSLAGVLDTQYF. The CDR3 DNA reads as TGTGCCAGCAGTCTAGCGGGAGTTTTAGATACGCAGTATTTT.

The DNA for the CDR3 is TGTGCCAGCAGTTTTTTGGGAGGAGGGGGCCAAGAGACCCAGTACTTC. Encoded protein: CASSFLGGGGQETQYF. This chain connects TRBV27 to TRBJ2-5; D could derive from TRBD1 or TRBD2 (6 bases each). This CDR3 is 16 amino acids long. Germline CDR1 MNHEY, CDR2 SMNVEV (reference sequence). Trimming took 3 bases from V and 1 from J, leaving 15 bases between them.

Only a few counts were recorded for this clonotype. V gene TRBV4-2 combines with J gene TRBJ2-6, with D possibly matching TRBD2 (5 bases). Germline V gene lookup returns CDR1 LGHNA and CDR2 YNFKEQ. The germline V and J ends were trimmed by 5 bases and 0 bases, with 14 bases remaining between them. The length of the CDR3 is 17 residues. CDR3 nucleotide sequence: TGTGCCAGCAGCTCCCTCGAGGGCACCTCTGGGGCCAACGTCCTGACTTTC. It translates to CASSSLEGTSGANVLTF.

The rearrangement uses TRBV4-3 and TRBJ2-4; D possibly corresponds to TRBD1 (6 bases). Trimming pared 1 base from V and 1 base from J, leaving 11 bases between. Germline CDR1 and CDR2: LGHNA and YSLEER. The CDR3 totals 16 residues. The DNA of the CDR3 is TGCGCCAGCAGCCAAGGATCCCAGGGGGCCAAAAACATTCAGTACTTC. Translation: CASSQGSQGAKNIQYF.